This TCR beta chain was captured by sequencing in a study of T cell clonotyping in hematopoietic cell transplantation. About the research overall: Pretransplant recipient samples were taken after cytoreduction.

Points on this clone: Its antigen is unidentified.

Findings of the study overall: Few recipient clonotypes overlapped donors; over 95% were de novo at given depth. Recipient TCR diversity dropped after transplant; expanded clonotypes rose from day 30 to 180.

TCRdb keeps only in-frame clones here, not all; method: immunoSEQ multiplex PCR. The sample yields about 76,000 clones, 90% to 96% seen once. The CDR3 is 14 residues long. Germline loops: CDR1 SGHDN, CDR2 FVKESK. Trimming took 5 bases from V and 9 from J, leaving 14 bases between them. This sample's time point: recipient sample about 28 days before transplant, after cytoreduction. Recipients were bled about 28 days pretransplant and at posttransplant days 30, 100, 180. The chain joins TRBV14 to TRBJ1-6, with D unresolved. The material was peripheral blood mononuclear cells, obtained before stem cell transplant. This receptor was identified in a woman aged 45-65 years with acute myeloid leukemia. Some clones in this sample may be carry-over from other donors' samples. As DNA, the CDR3 is TGTGCCAGCAGCTCACTCAGGAGCGGTTCACCCCTCCACTTT. This encodes CASSSLRSGSPLHF.